The clone carrying this TCR beta chain was seen only a few times. Its specificity is not known. The data stem from a study of PD-1 blockade in classical Hodgkin lymphoma. In the study overall: The patients were dosed with nivolumab 3 mg/kg, infused intravenously every 2 weeks. Whole-study results and caveats: Complete responders had baseline diversity similar to newly diagnosed patients. By C4D1 there was a significant rise in CD4+ TCR diversity but not in CD8+ TCR diversity.

CDR1 and CDR2 from the germline V gene are PRHDT and FYEKMQ (reference sequence). V was shortened by 3 bases and J by 2 bases, with 8 bases between the two germline ends. The CDR3 is 13 amino acids. The repertoire was sequenced with immunoSEQ multiplex PCR; TCRdb's copy has only in-frame clones and lacks some. The sample lists about 25,000 clones, over 75% occurring once. The time point denotes: cycle 4 day 1 (C4D1), after more than five weeks of nivolumab. Following autologous stem cell transplantation, relapse occurred in every patient, and exposure to brentuximab vedotin varied. Thawed PBMCs yielded CD4+ T cells through magnetic negative selection. Complete response, partial response or progressive disease was recorded as best response.

The sequencing here drew on CD4+ T cells from blood, taken before the fourth cycle of nivolumab. This TCR derives from a human donor with classical Hodgkin lymphoma. The V and J genes are TRBV13 and TRBJ2-7; D is ambiguous. The CDR3 region is CASSFTRTYEQYF. Written as DNA, the CDR3 is TGTGCCAGCAGCTTCACCCGTACCTACGAGCAGTACTTC.